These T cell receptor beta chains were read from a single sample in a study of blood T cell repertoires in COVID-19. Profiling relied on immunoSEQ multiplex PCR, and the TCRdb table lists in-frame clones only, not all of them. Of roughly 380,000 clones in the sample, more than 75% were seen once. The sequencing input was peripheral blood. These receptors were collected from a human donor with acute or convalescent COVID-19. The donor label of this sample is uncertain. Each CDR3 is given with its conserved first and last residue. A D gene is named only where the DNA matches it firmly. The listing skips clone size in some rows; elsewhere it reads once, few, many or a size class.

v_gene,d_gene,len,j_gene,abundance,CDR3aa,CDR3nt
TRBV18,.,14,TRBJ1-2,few,CASSPSAGDYGYTF,TGTGCCAGCTCACCTTCGGCAGGGGACTATGGCTACACCTTC
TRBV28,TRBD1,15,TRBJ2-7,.,CASSPYGTGLHEQYF,TGTGCCAGCAGTCCATACGGGACAGGGCTCCACGAGCAGTACTTC
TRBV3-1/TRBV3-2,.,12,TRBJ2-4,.,CASSQRKNIQYF,TGTGCCAGCAGCCAACGCAAAAACATTCAGTACTTC
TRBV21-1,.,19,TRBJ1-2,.,CASSKGRVGGSFLNYGYTF,TGTGCCAGCAGCAAAGGTCGGGTCGGAGGATCCTTCCTTAACTATGGCTACACCTTC
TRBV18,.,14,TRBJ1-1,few,CASSPVRMNTEAFF,TGTGCCAGCTCACCAGTCCGTATGAACACTGAAGCTTTCTTT
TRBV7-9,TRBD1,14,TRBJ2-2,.,CASSGTGVPGELFF,TGTGCCAGCAGCGGGACAGGGGTCCCCGGGGAGCTGTTTTTT
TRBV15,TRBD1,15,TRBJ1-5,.,CATSRDRQGWQPQHF,TGTGCCACCAGCAGGGACAGACAGGGTTGGCAGCCCCAGCATTTT
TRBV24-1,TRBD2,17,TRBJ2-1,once,CATSDGTSGRSYNEQFF,TGTGCCACCAGTGATGGTACTAGCGGGAGGTCCTACAATGAGCAGTTCTTC
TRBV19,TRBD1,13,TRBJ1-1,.,CASSISRTGEAFF,TGTGCCAGTAGTATCTCACGGACAGGAGAAGCTTTCTTT
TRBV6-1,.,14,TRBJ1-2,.,CASSEIRGGYGYTF,TGTGCCAGCAGTGAAATCAGGGGCGGCTATGGCTACACCTTC
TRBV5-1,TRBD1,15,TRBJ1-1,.,CASSLGGQGYTEAFF,TGCGCCAGCAGCTTGGGGGGACAGGGTTACACTGAAGCTTTCTTT
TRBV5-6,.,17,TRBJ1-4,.,CASSMGRGVTTNEKLFF,TGTGCCAGCAGCATGGGACGGGGAGTCACAACTAATGAAAAACTGTTTTTT
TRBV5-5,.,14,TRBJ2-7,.,CASSLAGNPYEQYF,TGTGCCAGCAGCTTGGCGGGGAACCCCTACGAGCAGTACTTC
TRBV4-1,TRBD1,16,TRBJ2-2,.,CASSQAGSGGPGELFF,TGCGCCAGCAGCCAAGCCGGGTCAGGGGGCCCCGGGGAGCTGTTTTTT
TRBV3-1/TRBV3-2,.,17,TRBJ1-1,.,CASSQEYRYTMNTEAFF,TGTGCCAGCAGCCAAGAATACAGATATACCATGAACACTGAAGCTTTCTTT
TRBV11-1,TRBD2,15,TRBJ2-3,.,CASSPWRGNTDTQYF,TGTGCCAGCAGCCCCTGGCGGGGGAACACAGATACGCAGTATTTT
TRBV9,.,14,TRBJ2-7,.,CASSPNIRSDEQYF,TGTGCCAGCAGCCCTAATATACGGTCGGACGAGCAGTACTTC
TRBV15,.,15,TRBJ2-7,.,CATSRGGFDSYEQYF,TGTGCCACCAGCAGAGGGGGTTTCGACAGCTACGAGCAGTACTTC
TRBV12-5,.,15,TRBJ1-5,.,CASGFQKTSNQPQHF,TGTGCTAGTGGTTTTCAGAAAACTAGCAATCAGCCCCAGCATTTT
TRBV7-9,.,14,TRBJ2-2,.,CASRGVNPSGELFF,TGTGCCAGCAGGGGAGTCAATCCGTCCGGGGAGCTGTTTTTT
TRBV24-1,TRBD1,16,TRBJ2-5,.,CATSDGTGGYQETQYF,TGTGCCACCAGTGATGGGACAGGGGGGTACCAAGAGACCCAGTACTTC
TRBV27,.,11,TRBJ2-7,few,CASRRGGEQYF,TGTGCCAGCAGACGCGGTGGGGAGCAGTACTTC
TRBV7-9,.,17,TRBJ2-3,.,CASSLGGGRRGTDTQYF,TGTGCCAGCAGCTTAGGGGGAGGTCGCCGGGGCACAGATACGCAGTATTTT
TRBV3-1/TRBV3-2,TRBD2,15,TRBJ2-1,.,CASSPGTSANNEQFF,TGTGCCAGCAGCCCCGGGACTAGCGCAAACAATGAGCAGTTCTTC
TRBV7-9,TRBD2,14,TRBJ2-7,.,CASSSQAGLAQQYF,TGTGCCAGCAGCTCGCAAGCGGGACTAGCCCAGCAGTACTTC
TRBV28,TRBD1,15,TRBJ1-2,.,CASSYHDRANYGYTF,TGTGCCAGCAGTTACCATGACAGGGCAAACTATGGCTACACCTTC